This TCR beta chain is from a study of low-dose radiotherapy and immunotherapy resistance in tumors. The CDR3 is made up of 15 amino acids. V dropped 5 bases and J dropped 4 bases, with 17 bases sitting between them. Germline CDR1 and CDR2: SGHTA and FQGTGA. TRAV- and TRBV-specific primers were used for first-strand cDNA, which covered alpha and beta chains. The authors ran 15 to 25 PCR cycles to amplify TCRs with a constant-region primer and V-primer adapter. TCRdb itself ran the reads through MiXCR, one entry per CDR3 protein. Of 14,000 to 15,000 distinct CDR3 sequences in the sample, roughly half were seen once. This clonotype was observed a handful of times.

The rearrangement joins TRBV7-3 to TRBJ1-1; D might be TRBD1 (6 bases). The sequence was collected from a human donor with advanced metastatic prostate, ovarian, gallbladder or colorectal cancer (not recorded which). This table probably holds off-target reads from a library built for another chain. CDR3 sequence: CASSRPGTPVTEAFF. As DNA, the CDR3 is TGTGCCAGCAGCCGGCCCGGGACACCGGTCACTGAAGCTTTCTTT.